The clone carrying this T cell receptor beta chain appeared many times. Antigen: not known. The authors built TCR beta libraries using iRepertoire HTBI primers and Arm-PCR of CDR3 regions. As processed by the authors: Segment identification across samples yielded around 64 TRBV and roughly 14 TRBJ segments. TCRdb recomputed calls from the multiplex PCR reads with MiXCR, one row per CDR3 protein. The V and J calls follow TCRdb's processing rather than the paper's. The data show approximately 310,000 distinct CDR3 sequences, with 15% to 20% seen just once and less than 45% held by the top ten. V was pared by 6 bases and J by 0 bases, with 3 bases between. This CDR3 is 12 amino acids long. The germline V gene encodes CDR1 MDHEN and CDR2 SYDVKM. Time point defined: newly diagnosed GD, antithyroid drugs for less than 3 months. PBMCs were the source of the RNA used for TCR sequencing. Doctors identified Graves' disease using the American Thyroid Association guidelines.

The data originate from a study of regulatory T cells in long-lasting Graves disease. The study's findings and limits: Persistent Graves' patients showed reduced TCR diversity versus newly diagnosed patients. Persistent disease favored TRBV28, TRBJ1-2 and TRBJ2-5.

Here the sequenced sample was peripheral blood mononuclear cells (PBMCs), taken at new diagnosis, from a patient treated with antithyroid drugs. The gene calls are TRBV28 and TRBJ2-1; D gene ambiguous. This sequence originates from a female donor with Graves disease. CDR3 nucleotide sequence: TGTGCCAGCAGGAGCTCCTACAATGAGCAGTTCTTC. Translated: CASRSSYNEQFF.